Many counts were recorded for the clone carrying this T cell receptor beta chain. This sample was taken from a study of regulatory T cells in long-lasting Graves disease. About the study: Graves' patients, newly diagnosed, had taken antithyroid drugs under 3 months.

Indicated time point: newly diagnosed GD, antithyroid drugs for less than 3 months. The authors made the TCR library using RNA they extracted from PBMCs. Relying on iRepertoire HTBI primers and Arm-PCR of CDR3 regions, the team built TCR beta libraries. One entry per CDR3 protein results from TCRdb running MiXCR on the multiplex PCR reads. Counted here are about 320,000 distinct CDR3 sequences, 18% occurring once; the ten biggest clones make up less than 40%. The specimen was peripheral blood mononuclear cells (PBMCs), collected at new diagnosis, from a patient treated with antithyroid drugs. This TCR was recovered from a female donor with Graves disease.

CDR3 in amino acids: CASSYSGLEAFF. The CDR3 DNA reads as TGTGCCAGCAGTTACTCGGGATTGGAAGCTTTCTTT. This chain links TRBV6-5 with TRBJ1-1; D is uncertain. Germline V gene data show CDR1 as MNHEY and CDR2 as SVGAGI. The CDR3 has 12 amino acids. V was clipped by 0 bases and J by 8 bases, with 7 bases between them.